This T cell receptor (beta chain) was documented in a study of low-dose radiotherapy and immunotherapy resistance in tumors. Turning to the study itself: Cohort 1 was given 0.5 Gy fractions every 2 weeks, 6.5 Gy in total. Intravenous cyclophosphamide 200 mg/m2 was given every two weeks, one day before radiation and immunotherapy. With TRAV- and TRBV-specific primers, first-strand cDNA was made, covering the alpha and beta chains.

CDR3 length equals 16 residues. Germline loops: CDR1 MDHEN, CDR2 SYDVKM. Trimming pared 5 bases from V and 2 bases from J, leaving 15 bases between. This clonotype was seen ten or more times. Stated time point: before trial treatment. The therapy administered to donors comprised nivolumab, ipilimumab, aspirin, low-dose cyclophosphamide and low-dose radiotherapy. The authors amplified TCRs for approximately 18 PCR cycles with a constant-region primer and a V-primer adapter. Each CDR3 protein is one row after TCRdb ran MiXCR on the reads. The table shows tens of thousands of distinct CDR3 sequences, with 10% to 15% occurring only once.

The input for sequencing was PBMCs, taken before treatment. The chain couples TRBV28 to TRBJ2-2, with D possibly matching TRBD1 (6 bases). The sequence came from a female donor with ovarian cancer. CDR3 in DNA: TGTGCCAGCAGTGAATCAGGGGTTCCTAACACCGGGGAGCTGTTTTTT. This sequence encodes CASSESGVPNTGELFF.